This T cell receptor beta chain derives from a study of blood T cell repertoires in COVID-19 (dated by TCRdb to 2020 to 2022). For the wider study: Collaborator samples came from the United States, Italy and Spain and covered acute and convalescent phases of COVID-19. A de-identified subject ID, COVID-19 status, age in years and sex were almost always included in the sample metadata. Deeply sampled blood TCRbeta repertoires from subjects exposed to, actively infected with, or recovered from COVID-19 were included in the dataset. The samples were drawn from two sources: the first 160 participants of the ongoing ImmuneRACE study, and 1,200 or so subjects contributed by 6 global collaborators. Where HLA class I and class II types were available, the types were taken from metadata supplied by the sample provider, not from assay-based typing. The prospective study material was composed of cDNA or gDNA derived from T cells, B-cell-depleted T cells, or PBMCs. A freely available public database, intended as a resource for researchers studying the immune response to SARS-CoV-2, is where the repertoires were released.

Broad study findings and their caveats: How much clinical and demographic metadata was included differed by source and by participant, and the metadata was provided uncurated.

Each collaborating institution followed its own protocols to collect whole blood in K2EDTA tubes. For TCRbeta analysis, collaborator samples were shipped as frozen whole blood, as isolated PBMCs, or as DNA extracted from either sample type. TCRbeta CDR3 regions were amplified from genomic DNA by means of the immunoSEQ Assay, a bias-controlled multiplex PCR. In the paper's pipeline: The number of nucleated cells in each sample was estimated from the amplification of reference gene primers within the assay. To quantify the absolute abundance of each unique TCRbeta CDR3 rearrangement, sequence reads were collapsed and filtered. Productive Simpson clonality was computed per sample as the square root of Simpson's diversity index over productive rearrangements. Imported from immuneACCESS, the table was reduced by TCRdb to in-frame sequences with V and J called. These copies leave out some clones; in studies compared against another copy, an unresolved V gene accounts for under half, and the cause of the remainder is not known. The V and J calls and clone size were taken over from that table, and D and trimming were inferred from the DNA. Here the sample has fewer than 250,000 clones; approximately 91% occur a single time. The ten largest clones represent approximately 1% of the sample.

Reading from cysteine to phenylalanine, the CDR3 counts 15 amino acids. Of the read, only the CDR3 DNA is kept; its 45 bases are in frame from base 1. CDR1 MDHEN and CDR2 SYDVKM are derived from the germline V gene. V is clipped by 3 bases and J by 0 bases, and the sequence between their germline boundaries is 11 bases long. A note on this clone: This clone's antigen is unknown. It has no much larger one-base neighbor in the sample; base qualities were not kept.

The receptor was derived from a man aged 25 to 40 with acute or convalescent COVID-19. Sequencing was done on a sample of peripheral blood. The sequence is built from TRBV28 and TRBJ1-2; the D gene is perhaps TRBD1, on 5 matching bases. Here the CDR3 is given as CASSFTGEANYGYTF. At the DNA level, the sequence is TGTGCCAGCAGTTTTACGGGGGAGGCTAACTATGGCTACACCTTC.